A selection of T cell receptor beta chains follows, all from one sample in a study of identifying expanded T cells in peripheral blood. Using immunoSEQ multiplex PCR, the repertoire was profiled, and TCRdb retains in-frame clones only, with some absent. The sample includes roughly 92,000 clones, 88% of them seen just once. The sample comprised blood. The origin of the receptors is a person aged 18 to 69 in good health. The CDR3 runs from the conserved cysteine through the conserved F or W. Fields, in order: D gene, J gene, clone size, V gene, CDR3 protein, CDR3 DNA. D genes are given only for firm matches. Clone size is not always given. Where it is, it says once, few, many or a class for expanded clones.

d_call: -
j_call: TRBJ1-1
clone_size: -
v_call: TRBV27
cdr3_aa: CASIRSGFRTEAFF
cdr3_nt: TGTGCCAGCATCCGGTCGGGGTTTCGCACTGAAGCTTTCTTT

d_call: -
j_call: TRBJ1-2
clone_size: -
v_call: TRBV6-5
cdr3_aa: CASTPRGHSSYGYTF
cdr3_nt: TGTGCCAGCACCCCGAGGGGCCACTCGTCCTATGGCTACACCTTC

d_call: TRBD1
j_call: TRBJ2-7
clone_size: -
v_call: TRBV5-4
cdr3_aa: CASSSRDRAYEQYF
cdr3_nt: TGTGCCAGCAGCAGCCGGGACAGGGCGTACGAGCAGTACTTC

d_call: -
j_call: TRBJ2-1
clone_size: few
v_call: TRBV11-1
cdr3_aa: CASSQWGANEQFF
cdr3_nt: TGTGCCAGCAGCCAGTGGGGGGCCAATGAGCAGTTCTTC

d_call: -
j_call: TRBJ1-2
clone_size: -
v_call: TRBV2
cdr3_aa: CASSTYGGGYGYTF
cdr3_nt: TGTGCCAGCAGCACCTACGGGGGCGGTTATGGCTACACCTTC

d_call: -
j_call: TRBJ1-2
clone_size: -
v_call: TRBV7-9
cdr3_aa: CASSLGGYTF
cdr3_nt: TGTGCCAGCAGCTTAGGCGGCTACACCTTC

d_call: -
j_call: TRBJ1-5
clone_size: -
v_call: TRBV7-8
cdr3_aa: CASSLTRVWGSNQPQHF
cdr3_nt: TGTGCCAGCAGCTTAACCCGGGTGTGGGGTAGCAATCAGCCCCAGCATTTT

d_call: -
j_call: TRBJ2-1
clone_size: -
v_call: TRBV4-1
cdr3_aa: CASNLQDGNEQFF
cdr3_nt: TGCGCCAGCAACCTACAGGATGGAAATGAGCAGTTCTTC

d_call: -
j_call: TRBJ2-7
clone_size: -
v_call: TRBV5-1
cdr3_aa: CASGSRAGEQYF
cdr3_nt: TGCGCCAGCGGGTCCAGGGCGGGTGAGCAGTACTTC

d_call: -
j_call: TRBJ2-1
clone_size: -
v_call: TRBV28
cdr3_aa: CASNYPGLYNEQFF
cdr3_nt: TGTGCCAGCAATTACCCCGGACTATACAATGAGCAGTTCTTC

d_call: -
j_call: TRBJ2-7
clone_size: -
v_call: TRBV7-9
cdr3_aa: CASSLSQSSYEQYF
cdr3_nt: TGTGCCAGCAGCTTAAGTCAGAGCTCCTACGAGCAGTACTTC

d_call: TRBD1
j_call: TRBJ1-1
clone_size: -
v_call: TRBV29-1
cdr3_aa: CSVEPRDRGTEAFF
cdr3_nt: TGCAGCGTTGAACCCCGGGACAGGGGCACTGAAGCTTTCTTT

d_call: -
j_call: TRBJ2-7
clone_size: -
v_call: TRBV6-5
cdr3_aa: CASSHPSDFHYEQYF
cdr3_nt: TGTGCCAGCAGCCACCCTTCGGACTTCCACTACGAGCAGTACTTC

d_call: TRBD1
j_call: TRBJ2-2
clone_size: -
v_call: TRBV11-3
cdr3_aa: CASSFSDRGAGELFF
cdr3_nt: TGTGCCAGCAGCTTTTCCGACAGGGGGGCCGGGGAGCTGTTTTTT

d_call: TRBD1
j_call: TRBJ2-3
clone_size: -
v_call: TRBV7-2
cdr3_aa: CASSFSGGSSTDTQYF
cdr3_nt: TGTGCCAGCAGCTTCTCAGGGGGCTCAAGCACAGATACGCAGTATTTT

d_call: -
j_call: TRBJ1-1
clone_size: -
v_call: TRBV7-2
cdr3_aa: CASSLVGSDTEAFF
cdr3_nt: TGTGCCAGCAGCTTAGTTGGTAGTGACACTGAAGCTTTCTTT

d_call: -
j_call: TRBJ1-2
clone_size: -
v_call: TRBV6-6
cdr3_aa: CASGPGPSGYTF
cdr3_nt: TGTGCCAGCGGACCCGGGCCGAGTGGCTACACCTTC

d_call: TRBD1
j_call: TRBJ1-2
clone_size: -
v_call: TRBV5-1
cdr3_aa: CASSLTGENGYTF
cdr3_nt: TGCGCCAGCAGCTTGACAGGGGAGAATGGCTACACCTTC

d_call: TRBD1
j_call: TRBJ1-1
clone_size: -
v_call: TRBV19
cdr3_aa: CASSIAGTGTEAFF
cdr3_nt: TGTGCCAGTAGTATCGCCGGGACAGGGACTGAAGCTTTCTTT

d_call: TRBD1
j_call: TRBJ1-1
clone_size: few
v_call: TRBV19
cdr3_aa: CASSIAPPTGWDTEAFF
cdr3_nt: TGTGCCAGTAGTATTGCTCCTCCGACAGGGTGGGACACTGAAGCTTTCTTT

d_call: -
j_call: TRBJ1-5
clone_size: once
v_call: TRBV11-2
cdr3_aa: CASSLNWDNQPQHF
cdr3_nt: TGTGCCAGCAGCTTAAACTGGGACAATCAGCCCCAGCATTTT

d_call: TRBD1
j_call: TRBJ2-7
clone_size: few
v_call: TRBV14
cdr3_aa: CASSWDRVEQYF
cdr3_nt: TGTGCCAGCAGCTGGGACAGGGTCGAGCAGTACTTC

d_call: -
j_call: TRBJ1-3
clone_size: -
v_call: TRBV25-1
cdr3_aa: CASNQGGDGSGNTIYF
cdr3_nt: TGTGCCAGCAACCAAGGGGGGGACGGCTCTGGAAACACCATATATTTT

d_call: TRBD1
j_call: TRBJ1-1
clone_size: once
v_call: TRBV4-3
cdr3_aa: CASSQARRQGANTEAFF
cdr3_nt: TGCGCCAGCAGCCAAGCTCGTCGACAGGGGGCGAACACTGAAGCTTTCTTT

d_call: -
j_call: TRBJ1-6
clone_size: -
v_call: TRBV9
cdr3_aa: CASSDRGDVLHF
cdr3_nt: TGTGCCAGCAGCGACCGAGGGGATGTCCTCCACTTT

d_call: -
j_call: TRBJ1-6
clone_size: few
v_call: TRBV30
cdr3_aa: CAWPHSPLHF
cdr3_nt: TGTGCCTGGCCCCATTCACCCCTCCACTTT